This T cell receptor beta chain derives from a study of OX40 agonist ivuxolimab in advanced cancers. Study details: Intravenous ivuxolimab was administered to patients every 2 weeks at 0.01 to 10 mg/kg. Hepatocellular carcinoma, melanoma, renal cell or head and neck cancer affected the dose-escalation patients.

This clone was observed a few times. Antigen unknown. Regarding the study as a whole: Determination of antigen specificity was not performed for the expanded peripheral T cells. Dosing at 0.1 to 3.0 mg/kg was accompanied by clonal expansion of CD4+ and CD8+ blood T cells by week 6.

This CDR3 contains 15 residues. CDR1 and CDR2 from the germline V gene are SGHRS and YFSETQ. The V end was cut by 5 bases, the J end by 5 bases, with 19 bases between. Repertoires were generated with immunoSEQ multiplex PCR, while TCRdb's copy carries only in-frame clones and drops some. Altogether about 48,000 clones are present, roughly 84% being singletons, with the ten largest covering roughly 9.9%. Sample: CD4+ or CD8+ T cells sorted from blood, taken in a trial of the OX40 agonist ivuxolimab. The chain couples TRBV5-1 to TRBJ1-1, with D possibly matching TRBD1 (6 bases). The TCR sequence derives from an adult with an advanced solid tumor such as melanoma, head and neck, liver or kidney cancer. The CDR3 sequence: CASSYRASGSTEAFF. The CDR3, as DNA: TGCGCCAGCAGTTACAGGGCCTCGGGATCAACTGAAGCTTTCTTT.